A selection of T cell receptor beta chains follows, all from one sample in a study of shared clonotypes between healthy human individuals. The table came from immunoSEQ multiplex PCR; TCRdb's copy has only in-frame clones and leaves some out. The sample carries millions of clones, roughly 95% recorded once. Sequencing was carried out using naive CD4+ T cells sorted from blood. These receptors came from a man aged 18 to 30 in good health. CDR3s leave out the opening cysteine and the closing phenylalanine or tryptophan. The order of the fields is CDR3 protein, J gene, clone size, D gene, V gene. D genes are given only for firm matches. Size is omitted from some rows. Given values are once, few, many or a class for expanded clones.

AISGDGFTGELF | TRBJ2-2 | - | - | TRBV10-3
ASSPTTDRFYGYT | TRBJ1-2 | - | - | TRBV7-9
ASSPHGGRGYQETQY | TRBJ2-5 | - | - | TRBV5-1
ASRDRAATEAF | TRBJ1-1 | - | TRBD1 | TRBV6-1
ASSSDRVIEQY | TRBJ2-7 | - | TRBD1 | TRBV9
ASSFEGATGELF | TRBJ2-2 | - | - | TRBV5-1
ASSLEQLPNTEAF | TRBJ1-1 | once | - | TRBV11-2
ASSPQRGVAGEQY | TRBJ2-7 | once | TRBD2 | TRBV7-6
ASRMGQGDPGELF | TRBJ2-2 | - | TRBD1 | TRBV19
ASSYLSARQGNSPLH | TRBJ1-6 | - | TRBD1 | TRBV6-8
ASSERIPSTDTQY | TRBJ2-3 | once | - | TRBV2
ASSRQGAGEKLF | TRBJ1-4 | - | TRBD1 | TRBV5-4
ASSPLAGGPYEQY | TRBJ2-7 | - | TRBD2 | TRBV7-2
ASSPRNRGSDEQY | TRBJ2-7 | - | TRBD1 | TRBV7-8
ASSPPPGANNGYT | TRBJ1-2 | - | - | TRBV7-2
ASRGGGNQPQH | TRBJ1-5 | - | - | TRBV27
ASSLTGTGFYGYT | TRBJ1-2 | - | TRBD1 | TRBV7-2
ARRGTSLLPGEQF | TRBJ2-1 | - | TRBD2 | TRBV30
ASSSGTGRTEAF | TRBJ1-1 | - | TRBD1 | TRBV28
ASRKPVAPYEQY | TRBJ2-7 | - | - | TRBV28
ASSAPGFSGELF | TRBJ2-2 | - | - | TRBV28
ASSESWTTNEKLF | TRBJ1-4 | - | - | TRBV25-1
ASSPPNSYEQY | TRBJ2-7 | - | - | TRBV7-3
ASSLPRGGGELYGYT | TRBJ1-2 | - | - | TRBV4-1
ASSQGQVYEQY | TRBJ2-7 | - | - | TRBV14
ASSLAVAGRTGELF | TRBJ2-2 | - | TRBD2 | TRBV7-6
ASGLGQQAF | TRBJ1-1 | - | - | TRBV12-5
ASSFQRGQTGNTIY | TRBJ1-3 | - | - | TRBV28
ASSLYANGYT | TRBJ1-2 | - | - | TRBV7-8
ASSKLFGDITDTQY | TRBJ2-3 | once | - | TRBV5-1
ASSVEDRGQPLH | TRBJ1-6 | - | TRBD1 | TRBV9
ASSKGQGKTGELF | TRBJ2-2 | once | TRBD1 | TRBV2
ASSLKAGTAYGYT | TRBJ1-2 | - | TRBD1 | TRBV5-6
ASSVSGEEQY | TRBJ2-7 | - | - | TRBV9
ASSLGQPGYAGKLF | TRBJ1-4 | once | - | TRBV7-9
ASSVEGRTNEKLF | TRBJ1-4 | - | - | TRBV9
ASSLVDSLTYEQY | TRBJ2-7 | once | - | TRBV5-1
SVRRGETQY | TRBJ2-5 | - | - | TRBV29-1
AWSLTGGKNIQY | TRBJ2-4 | - | TRBD1 | TRBV30
ASSQDINRGVTGELF | TRBJ2-2 | - | TRBD1 | TRBV4-1
ASSLGQVDQPQH | TRBJ1-5 | - | - | TRBV5-1
ASSWTRTSGVRVNTQY | TRBJ2-3 | - | TRBD2 | TRBV7-9
ASSEPGQGARETQY | TRBJ2-5 | once | TRBD1 | TRBV25-1
ASSPQARDTIY | TRBJ1-3 | - | - | TRBV5-1
ASSDYQLPETQY | TRBJ2-5 | once | - | TRBV19
ASGLDSLQGPSYNEQF | TRBJ2-1 | once | - | TRBV12-5
ASSLAQPGPYEQY | TRBJ2-7 | - | - | TRBV7-9
ASSPSGTGVGTQY | TRBJ2-3 | - | TRBD1 | TRBV5-4
ASSTQTGDAYNEQF | TRBJ2-1 | once | - | TRBV5-1